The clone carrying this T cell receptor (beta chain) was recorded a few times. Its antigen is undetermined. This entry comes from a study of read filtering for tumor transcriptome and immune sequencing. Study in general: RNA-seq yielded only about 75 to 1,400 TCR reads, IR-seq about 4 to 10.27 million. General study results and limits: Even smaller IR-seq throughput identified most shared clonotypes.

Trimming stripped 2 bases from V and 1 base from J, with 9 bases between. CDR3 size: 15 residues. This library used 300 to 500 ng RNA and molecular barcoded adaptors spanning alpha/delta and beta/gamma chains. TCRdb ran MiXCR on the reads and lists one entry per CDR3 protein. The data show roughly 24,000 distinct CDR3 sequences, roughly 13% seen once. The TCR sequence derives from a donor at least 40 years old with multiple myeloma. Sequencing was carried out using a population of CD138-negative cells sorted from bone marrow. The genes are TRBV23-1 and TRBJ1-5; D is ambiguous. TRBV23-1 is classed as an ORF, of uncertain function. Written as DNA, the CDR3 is TGCGCCAGCAGTCAAAATTCCCCCAGCAATCAGCCCCAGCATTTT. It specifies CASSQNSPSNQPQHF.